The TCR beta chain under discussion was sequenced for a study of T cells in Graves' hyperthyroidism and ophthalmopathy. CDR3 length equals 15 residues. Germline CDR1 and CDR2: SGHTA and FQGTGA. The V and J ends lost 5 bases and 7 bases, in that order; junction bases with no gene match: 5. The investigators amplified TCR beta CDR3 regions from RNA transcripts. HTBI primers were used for first-round RT-PCR of the TCR CDR3. TCRdb analysed the multiplex PCR reads with MiXCR anew, one entry per CDR3 protein. Of approximately 610,000 distinct CDR3 sequences in the sample, approximately 14% are singletons; the top ten hold approximately 4.2%. This clonotype was counted many times. Its matching antigen is unknown. Study outcomes and limitations: In the blood, most expanded thyroid clonotypes above 0.001 appeared as well.

The clonotype originates from a woman between 40 and 55 years old with Graves' ophthalmopathy. Sequencing was done on a sample of blood. This chain connects TRBV7-3 to TRBJ2-2; 12 nucleotides match TRBD2. As DNA, the CDR3 is TGTGCCAGCAGCAAGACTAGCGGGAGTGGCGGGGAGCTGTTTTTT. Residues: CASSKTSGSGGELFF.